These T cell receptor beta chains were read from a single sample in a study of T cells in narcolepsy. The method was immunoSEQ multiplex PCR; TCRdb's version includes in-frame clones alone and lacks a portion of them. The sample contains some 30,000 clones, roughly 83% of which appear only once. Sequenced sample: CD45RA- memory CD4+ T cells from PBMCs. The receptors were sampled from a human donor with narcolepsy. Each CDR3 is given with its conserved first and last residue. D genes are given only for firm matches. Size tells how often a clone was seen (once, few, many) or the class of an expanded clone, and some rows leave it out.

-	TRBV7-3	TRBD2	TRBJ2-3	CASSIRTSGTTDTQYF	TGTGCCAGCAGCATTCGGACTAGCGGGACCACAGATACGCAGTATTTT
-	TRBV5-8	-	TRBJ2-1	CASSLPAILYNEQFF	TGTGCCAGCAGCTTGCCGGCCATTCTATACAATGAGCAGTTCTTC
-	TRBV6-6	TRBD1	TRBJ2-7	CASTPGGVPYEQYF	TGTGCCAGCACCCCAGGGGGTGTCCCTTACGAGCAGTACTTC
-	TRBV27	TRBD1	TRBJ1-1	CASSSQGAIMNTEAFF	TGTGCCAGCAGCTCACAGGGGGCGATCATGAACACTGAAGCTTTCTTT
-	TRBV30	-	TRBJ2-1	CAWSVLDLSSYNEQFF	TGTGCCTGGAGTGTACTTGACTTGAGCTCCTACAATGAGCAGTTCTTC
-	TRBV6-6	TRBD1	TRBJ1-4	CASRGRDRNEKLFF	TGTGCCAGCAGGGGACGGGACAGGAATGAAAAACTGTTTTTT
few	TRBV30	TRBD2	TRBJ2-3	CAWSGPSVGGDTQYF	TGTGCCTGGAGTGGACCGTCGGTCGGGGGGGATACGCAGTATTTT
-	TRBV19	-	TRBJ2-6	CASSMARTGSSSGANVLTF	TGTGCCAGTAGTATGGCCCGAACAGGATCTAGCTCTGGGGCCAACGTCCTGACTTTC
-	TRBV2	-	TRBJ1-5	CASSADNFNNQPQHF	TGTGCCAGCAGTGCGGACAATTTTAACAATCAGCCCCAGCATTTT
once	TRBV27	-	TRBJ2-2	CASGRAHTGELFF	TGTGCCAGCGGACGGGCTCACACCGGGGAGCTGTTTTTT
-	TRBV7-2	TRBD2	TRBJ2-2	CASSFRVSTSQTGELFF	TGTGCCAGCAGCTTTCGAGTATCGACTAGCCAGACCGGGGAGCTGTTTTTT
-	TRBV27	TRBD2	TRBJ2-2	CASSLAGGKTTGELFF	TGTGCCAGCAGTCTAGCGGGGGGGAAAACAACCGGGGAGCTGTTTTTT
few	TRBV28	-	TRBJ1-2	CASSFFDGYTF	TGTGCCAGCAGTTTTTTTGATGGCTACACCTTC
-	TRBV7-2	-	TRBJ1-1	CASSEPGAGQSTEAFF	TGTGCCAGCAGCGAGCCGGGGGCAGGACAGAGCACTGAAGCTTTCTTT
-	TRBV7-9	-	TRBJ1-1	CASSRVERNTEAFF	TGTGCCAGCAGCCGCGTTGAGAGGAACACTGAAGCTTTCTTT
once	TRBV4-1	TRBD2	TRBJ2-2	CASSHVGLAGDIPGELFF	TGCGCCAGCAGCCACGTTGGACTAGCGGGAGATATTCCCGGGGAGCTGTTTTTT
-	TRBV5-1	-	TRBJ1-2	CASRTGTEAYGYTF	TGCGCCAGCAGAACCGGGACCGAGGCGTATGGCTACACCTTC
once	TRBV6-5	-	TRBJ2-2	CASSYSTGSHTGELFF	TGTGCCAGCAGTTACTCGACCGGTTCTCACACCGGGGAGCTGTTTTTT
-	TRBV5-4	TRBD2	TRBJ2-1	CASSLDPAGSYNEQFF	TGTGCCAGCAGCTTGGACCCAGCGGGAAGCTACAATGAGCAGTTCTTC
once	TRBV19	-	TRBJ1-1	CASSNRLRGSKNEAFF	TGTGCCAGTAGTAACCGCCTCCGAGGTTCGAAGAATGAAGCTTTCTTT
-	TRBV29-1	TRBD1	TRBJ2-7	CSVSATGGRYEQYF	TGCAGCGTTTCCGCGACAGGGGGACGCTACGAGCAGTACTTC
-	TRBV2	-	TRBJ2-7	CASSPGWTASYEQYF	TGTGCCAGCAGCCCCGGTTGGACAGCCTCCTACGAGCAGTACTTC
-	TRBV6-1	TRBD1	TRBJ2-7	CASSSGGLGSYEQYF	TGTGCCAGCAGTTCAGGGGGCCTGGGATCCTACGAGCAGTACTTC
-	TRBV19	-	TRBJ2-7	CASSARLGDEQYF	TGTGCCAGTAGTGCCAGACTAGGGGATGAGCAGTACTTC
few	TRBV29-1	-	TRBJ2-1	CSEIRGSYNEQFF	TGCAGCGAGATTCGGGGGTCCTACAATGAGCAGTTCTTC
few	TRBV9	-	TRBJ2-5	CASSAGPAETQYF	TGTGCCAGCAGCGCGGGTCCCGCTGAGACCCAGTACTTC
once	TRBV7-2	-	TRBJ2-5	CASSPVGHRPETQYF	TGTGCCAGCAGTCCAGTGGGACACCGTCCAGAGACCCAGTACTTC
-	TRBV11-3	-	TRBJ2-1	CASSQGGAGNEQFF	TGTGCCAGCAGCCAAGGGGGAGCGGGGAATGAGCAGTTCTTC
-	TRBV6-4	TRBD1	TRBJ2-2	CASSDQPQGAGELFF	TGTGCCAGCAGTGATCAACCACAGGGGGCCGGGGAGCTGTTTTTT
-	TRBV6-6	-	TRBJ2-6	CASGANEGSGANVLTF	TGTGCCAGCGGGGCGAATGAGGGATCTGGGGCCAACGTCCTGACTTTC
-	TRBV11-2	-	TRBJ2-7	CASSRTGVLYEQYF	TGTGCCAGCAGCCGGACTGGAGTTTTATACGAGCAGTACTTC
-	TRBV7-8	-	TRBJ2-2	CASSPPRLVTGELFF	TGTGCCAGCAGCCCACCCCGACTAGTTACCGGGGAGCTGTTTTTT
-	TRBV4-2	-	TRBJ1-1	CASSRPENTEAFF	TGTGCCAGCAGCAGACCAGAAAACACTGAAGCTTTCTTT
few	TRBV7-2	-	TRBJ2-1	CASSLPGVNEQFF	TGTGCCAGCAGCTTACCGGGAGTGAATGAGCAGTTCTTC
-	TRBV6-5	TRBD2	TRBJ2-1	CASRETSGRADEQFF	TGTGCCAGCAGAGAAACTAGCGGGAGGGCGGATGAGCAGTTCTTC
-	TRBV9	-	TRBJ2-2	CASSPTVGGELFF	TGTGCCAGCAGCCCCACGGTGGGGGGGGAGCTGTTTTTT
-	TRBV18	-	TRBJ2-5	CASSPSHPQYF	TGTGCCAGCTCACCATCGCATCCCCAGTACTTC
-	TRBV9	-	TRBJ1-3	CASSELQGASIGNTIYF	TGTGCCAGCAGCGAATTACAGGGAGCCTCAATCGGAAACACCATATATTTT
few	TRBV5-1	-	TRBJ2-2	CASSPSLGAGELFF	TGCGCCAGCAGCCCTTCCTTGGGGGCGGGGGAGCTGTTTTTT
-	TRBV6-1	TRBD1	TRBJ2-2	CASSETGHPYTGELFF	TGTGCCAGCAGTGAGACAGGGCATCCGTACACCGGGGAGCTGTTTTTT
few	TRBV11-1	TRBD2	TRBJ2-3	CASSLGTSGKDTQYF	TGTGCCAGCAGCTTAGGGACTAGCGGGAAGGATACGCAGTATTTT
few	TRBV6-6	-	TRBJ2-7	CASSYSLGGNEQYF	TGTGCCAGCAGTTACTCGCTTGGGGGGAACGAGCAGTACTTC
once	TRBV2	-	TRBJ2-4	CASRSDPVIQYF	TGTGCCAGCAGATCCGACCCGGTCATTCAGTACTTC
-	TRBV28	TRBD2	TRBJ2-2	CASSPAGSGSRTGELFF	TGTGCCAGCAGCCCCGCAGGGAGCGGGAGCCGGACCGGGGAGCTGTTTTTT
-	TRBV6-1	-	TRBJ1-5	CATKKEGSNQPQHF	TGTGCCACCAAAAAGGAGGGTAGCAATCAGCCCCAGCATTTT
-	TRBV10-3	-	TRBJ2-7	CASWGRSGLQTYEQYF	TGTGCCAGTTGGGGAAGAAGCGGACTGCAAACCTACGAGCAGTACTTC
-	TRBV19	TRBD2	TRBJ2-1	CASSLGLVRGNEQFF	TGTGCCAGTAGCCTGGGACTAGTTAGGGGCAATGAGCAGTTCTTC
-	TRBV29-1	-	TRBJ1-1	CSVIWGRARTEAFF	TGCAGCGTCATATGGGGCCGGGCCCGCACTGAAGCTTTCTTT
-	TRBV7-3	-	TRBJ2-3	CASSLMGREDTQYF	TGTGCCAGCAGCTTAATGGGCAGGGAAGATACGCAGTATTTT
-	TRBV6-5	TRBD2	TRBJ2-7	CASSPSGRASYEQYF	TGTGCCAGCAGTCCAAGCGGGAGGGCGTCCTACGAGCAGTACTTC
few	TRBV10-1	TRBD2	TRBJ2-5	CASSVAGEETQYF	TGCGCCAGCAGTGTCGCGGGAGAAGAGACCCAGTACTTC
medium-sized	TRBV28	-	TRBJ1-1	CATRTPGQNTEAFF	TGTGCCACCAGAACTCCGGGACAGAACACTGAAGCTTTCTTT